Listed here are 26 T cell receptor beta chains from one sample, sequenced in a study of response to subunit inactivated influenza vaccine. Via MiXCR, TCRdb re-called the RT-PCR reads, giving one row per CDR3 protein. The sample shows 500,000 to 600,000 distinct CDR3 sequences, 14% of them seen only once. Material: PBMCs from blood, obtained about 13 days after vaccination. The receptor set was obtained from a man in his fifties who received an inactivated influenza vaccine.

The rearrangement joins TRBV12-3 or TRBV12-4 to TRBJ2-5, with 7 nucleotides matching TRBD2. The CDR3 loop spans 14 amino acids. V shed 7 bases and J 3 bases; nucleotides not matched to a gene: 8. CDR3 region: CASNTLGGKETQYF. The CDR3 coding sequence is TGTGCCAGCAATACCCTGGGGGGGAAAGAGACCCAGTACTTC.

This clonotype was detected a few times. The V gene is TRBV29-1, the J gene TRBJ1-1; possible D gene TRBD1, 5 bases. Germline V CDR1 and CDR2: SQVTM, ANQGSEA. This CDR3 is 13 amino acids long. Trimming left V 6 bases short and J 0 bases short, with 11 bases between. CDR3 in DNA: TGCAGCGTCGCTGGGGCTTTGAACACTGAAGCTTTCTTT. Translating gives CSVAGALNTEAFF.

This clonotype was seen only a few times. The genes are TRBV20-1 and TRBJ2-7; 7 nucleotides agree with TRBD2. Germline V gene data show CDR1 as DFQATT and CDR2 as SNEGSKA (reference sequence). The CDR3 runs 11 residues. Trimming removed 6 bases from V and 6 bases from J; junction bases left unmatched: 5. DNA of the CDR3: TGCAGTGCCACGGGAGGAGGCGAGCAGTACTTC. Translation: CSATGGGEQYF.

This clonotype turned up a few times. The chain employs TRBV4-3 and TRBJ2-3; tentative D call: TRBD2 (6 bases). The germline CDR1 and CDR2 sequences are LGHNA and YSLEER. Trimming shortened V by 0 bases and J by 4 bases, and 14 bases separated the two germline ends. The CDR3 has 16 residues. The CDR3 coding sequence is TGCGCCAGCAGCCAAGAGGTTGGAGGGCCGGCAGATACGCAGTATTTT. Translation gives CASSQEVGGPADTQYF.

This chain joins TRBV10-3 and TRBJ2-5, with D uncertain. This CDR3 is built from 15 residues. Germline-derived CDR1 and CDR2 are ENHRY and SYGVKD. The ends were cut back, 0 bases at V and 4 bases at J, with 12 bases in the middle. CDR3 DNA sequence: TGTGCCATCAGTGAGTCGAGTCACGGCCCAGAGACCCAGTACTTC. Protein: CAISESSHGPETQYF.

This clonotype was seen at least ten times. This chain connects TRBV12-3 or TRBV12-4 to TRBJ1-2, with D perhaps matching TRBD1 (6 bases). The CDR3 extends over 15 amino acids. Trimming cost V 5 bases and J 1 base, with 14 bases left between them. DNA for the CDR3: TGTGCCAGCAGTCTGGGGACACTTCGTAACTATGGCTACACCTTC. Translation gives CASSLGTLRNYGYTF.

This clonotype showed up just once. A much larger clone is a single base away; this may be a read error. V gene TRBV20-1 combines with J gene TRBJ2-3, with TRBD2 as a possible D gene (5 bases). The CDR3 is made up of 14 amino acids. Trimming took 1 base from V and 0 from J, leaving 8 bases between them. CDR1 and CDR2 from the germline V gene are DFQATT and SNEGSKA (reference sequence). The CDR3 loop is CSARGGHSTDTQYF. CDR3 in DNA: TGCAGTGCTAGAGGCGGGCACAGCACAGATACGCAGTATTTT.

The chain recombines TRBV29-1 with TRBJ2-1; no firm D call. CDR3 length equals 14 residues. Looked up from germline, CDR1 is SQVTM and CDR2 is ANQGSEA. The V gene lost 4 bases and the J gene lost 0 bases, with 10 bases spanning the gap. The DNA for the CDR3 is TGCAGCGTTGGAGGAGCCAGCTCCTACAATGAGCAGTTCTTC. As protein: CSVGGASSYNEQFF.

V gene TRBV28 combines with J gene TRBJ2-1; D could derive from TRBD1 or TRBD2 (5 bases each). With 8 bases removed from V and 5 bases from J, the gap between germline ends came to 22 bases. The germline CDR1 and CDR2 sequences are MDHEN and SYDVKM. The CDR3 covers 16 residues. The CDR3 sequence is CASQPRGPPADNEQFF. In DNA, the CDR3 is TGTGCCAGCCAACCTAGGGGACCTCCAGCTGACAATGAGCAGTTCTTC.

Comments on this clonotype: Being one base from a much bigger clone, this may be a read error. The rearrangement joins TRBV20-1 to TRBJ2-5; perhaps TRBD2 as D (5 bases). CDR1 DFQATT and CDR2 SNEGSKA come from the germline V gene (reference sequence). The length of the CDR3 is 12 residues. CDR3 amino acids: CTARPTAVTQYF. The CDR3 DNA reads TGCACTGCTAGACCCACAGCGGTAACCCAGTACTTC.

This clonotype came up a few times. The rearrangement joins TRBV12-3 or TRBV12-4 to TRBJ2-1; 9 bases fit TRBD2. The CDR3 has 17 residues. Losses at the gene ends were 3 bases for V and 5 bases for J; bases not matched to a gene: 11. DNA of the CDR3: TGTGCCAGCAGTTTCGGCGGGAGGGTAGGGGTGAACAATGAGCAGTTCTTC. Its protein is CASSFGGRVGVNNEQFF.

This chain joins TRBV12-3 or TRBV12-4 and TRBJ2-1, with D perhaps matching TRBD2 (5 bases). V was trimmed by 6 bases and J by 5 bases, leaving 14 bases between them. The CDR3 has 14 amino acids. CDR3 DNA sequence: TGTGCCAGCAGGGACTGGACGGGGAACAATGAGCAGTTCTTC. This translates into CASRDWTGNNEQFF.

The chain couples TRBV6-2 or TRBV6-3 to TRBJ1-5; D unresolved. CDR1 and CDR2 (germline): MNHEY, SVGEGT. With 5 bases removed from V and 0 bases from J, the gap between germline ends came to 14 bases. The CDR3 covers 16 residues. CDR3 residues: CASSPSPGDSNQPQHF. The CDR3 DNA reads as TGTGCCAGCAGTCCCTCCCCGGGTGATAGCAATCAGCCCCAGCATTTT.

This clonotype was observed a few times. The gene calls are TRBV25-1 and TRBJ1-4, with D tentatively TRBD1 (6 bases). Germline V gene data show CDR1 as MGHDK and CDR2 as SYGVNS. V was pared by 0 bases and J by 8 bases, with 16 bases between. The CDR3 totals 16 residues. Written as DNA, the CDR3 is TGTGCCAGCAGTGAATACGGGTCAGGGGTAAACGAAAAACTGTTTTTT. It translates to CASSEYGSGVNEKLFF.

This clonotype turned up a few times. Written as DNA, the CDR3 is TGCAGTGCTAGGGGGTCTCAGGGCCAGCCCCAGCATTTT. Translating it yields CSARGSQGQPQHF. The rearrangement uses TRBV20-1 and TRBJ1-5; D may be TRBD1 (5 bases). CDR1 and CDR2 from the germline V gene are DFQATT and SNEGSKA (reference sequence). V shed 3 bases and J shed 7 bases, with 13 bases lying between them. The CDR3 runs 13 residues.

The rearrangement links TRBV4-3 to TRBJ2-3; perhaps TRBD2 as D (5 bases). This CDR3 comprises 14 residues. Between the trimmed V and J ends, which lost 4 bases and 2 bases, there was a span of 10 bases. CDR1 and CDR2 from the germline V gene are LGHNA and YSLEER. For the CDR3, the DNA is TGCGCCAGCAGCCCGGACTTTCACACAGATACGCAGTATTTT. This translates into CASSPDFHTDTQYF.

The chain carries TRBV24-1 and TRBJ2-1; 8 bases map to TRBD2. CDR3 length: 16 residues. With 4 bases clipped from V and 2 bases from J, the junction kept 6 bases outside the gene matches. Germline values: CDR1 KGHDR, CDR2 SFDVKD. The CDR3 region has the DNA TGTGCCACCAGTGACCCCAGCGGGAGCACCTACAATGAGCAGTTCTTC. This translates into CATSDPSGSTYNEQFF.

This clonotype was recorded many times. The chain combines TRBV12-3 or TRBV12-4 with TRBJ2-5, with 9 bases lining up with TRBD1. The CDR3 runs 18 residues. J lost 0 bases, V lost 4 bases, and 12 bases had no gene match. CDR3 sequence: CASSSETGGEENQETQYF. CDR3 nucleotide sequence: TGTGCCAGCAGTTCCGAGACAGGGGGTGAAGAAAACCAAGAGACCCAGTACTTC.

This rearrangement joins TRBV5-6 to TRBJ2-2; maybe TRBD1 (6 bases). The CDR3 covers 14 residues. Germline CDR1 SGHDT, CDR2 YYEEEE. Trimming left V 0 bases short and J 6 bases short, with 9 bases between. CDR3 loop: CASSLGTVAGELFF. The CDR3 DNA reads as TGTGCCAGCAGCTTGGGGACAGTCGCCGGGGAGCTGTTTTTT.

The rearrangement joins TRBV25-1 to TRBJ1-4; D is unclear. Germline values: CDR1 MGHDK, CDR2 SYGVNS. This CDR3 is 17 amino acids long. V lost 3 bases and J lost 4, with 18 bases in between. The CDR3 coding sequence is TGTGCCAGCAGTGAGGGCCAGGACCCTCTGTATAATGAAAAACTGTTTTTT. It specifies CASSEGQDPLYNEKLFF.

This clonotype has more than one count but fewer than ten. The chain has TRBV4-3 and TRBJ2-3; D is unresolved. This CDR3 has 15 residues. The V end was cut by 0 bases, the J end by 6 bases, with 13 bases between. Germline V gene sequence: CDR1 LGHNA, CDR2 YSLEER. CDR3 in DNA: TGCGCCAGCAGCCAAGATCTTATCCCTTGGGATACGCAGTATTTT. This translates into CASSQDLIPWDTQYF.

This clonotype was observed many times. The rearrangement links TRBV3-1 to TRBJ1-3; D is unresolved. This CDR3 contains 17 residues. The germline V and J ends were trimmed by 2 bases and 0 bases, with 14 bases remaining between them. CDR1 and CDR2 from the germline V gene are LGHDT and YNNKEL (reference sequence). In DNA form, the CDR3 reads TGTGCCAGCAGCCAAAGGTTTTTGGGCTACTCTGGAAACACCATATATTTT. Protein product: CASSQRFLGYSGNTIYF.

This clonotype appeared a few times. This chain uses TRBV15 with TRBJ2-3; no reliable D call. This CDR3 is 12 amino acids long. The germline CDR1 and CDR2 sequences are LNHNV and YYDKDF (reference sequence). V gave up 1 base and J gave up 5 bases, with 4 bases separating them. The DNA of the CDR3 is TGTGCCACCAGCAGAGTTCAAGATACGCAGTATTTT. This sequence encodes CATSRVQDTQYF. The entire variable domain, with the rest obtained from reference TRBV15 and TRBJ2-3, is as follows: DAMVIQNPRYQVTQFGKPVTLSCSQTLNHNVMYWYQQKSSQAPKLLFHYYDKDFNNEADTPDNFQSRRPNTSFCFLDIRSPGLGDTAMYLCATSRVQDTQYFGPGTRLTVL.

J is TRBJ2-3 and V is TRBV7-2, with D maybe TRBD2 (6 bases). Trimming shortened V by 5 bases and J by 2 bases, and 14 bases separated the two germline ends. Germline-derived CDR1 and CDR2 are SGHTA and FQGNSA. This CDR3 is built from 15 residues. Here the CDR3 reads CASSAGSSYTDTQYF. CDR3 nucleotide sequence: TGTGCCAGCAGCGCGGGGTCCTCGTACACAGATACGCAGTATTTT.

V gene TRBV5-1 combines with J gene TRBJ2-5, with 10 bases matching TRBD2. The CDR3 is 15 residues long. Germline V gene data show CDR1 as SGHRS and CDR2 as YFSETQ. After removal of 4 bases from V and 3 bases from J, the junction contained 6 bases not matched to a gene. The CDR3 DNA follows: TGCGCCAGCAGCAAGGGACTAGCGAGAAAAGAGACCCAGTACTTC. Amino acid sequence: CASSKGLARKETQYF.

V gene TRBV7-6 combines with J gene TRBJ1-4; D is perhaps TRBD1 (5 bases). The CDR3 sequence is 16 residues long. The germline gives CDR1 SGHVS, CDR2 FNYEAQ. The V gene lost 1 base and the J gene lost 5 bases, with 14 bases spanning the gap. CDR3 in amino acids: CASSLGRRQGNEKLFF. CDR3 coding DNA: TGTGCCAGCAGCTTAGGAAGGAGGCAGGGAAATGAAAAACTGTTTTTT.